The clone carrying this TCR beta chain was found once. V lost 2 bases and J 8 bases, leaving 27 bases between the germline ends. The CDR3 loop spans 19 amino acids. Per germline, CDR1 SGHAT and CDR2 FQNNGV. This record comes from a study of shared T cell receptors in the human thymus. Libraries were prepared by immunoSEQ multiplex PCR; TCRdb keeps only in-frame clonotypes and omits some of them. The data hold approximately 660,000 clones, with 88% observed a single time. These records were also assigned to another study, of human thymus T cells. That work adds: Infants served as donors; they were healthy and Finnish and were having corrective surgery for congenital heart defects. In corrective heart surgery, resections were taken, and these provided the thymus tissue. Related work showed strongly overlapping thymic repertoires across unrelated individuals.

Sequencing was done on a sample of thymocytes. This receptor was taken from a boy younger than two with a congenital heart defect. This chain connects TRBV11-2 to TRBJ1-4; D is undetermined. The DNA for the CDR3 is TGTGCCAGCAGCTTATCAGCCCCCTACGGAGCCGATGGGAGGGAAAAACTGTTTTTT. Its translation: CASSLSAPYGADGREKLFF.